These T cell receptor beta chains were read from a single sample in a study of blood T cell repertoires in COVID-19. Clones were read by immunoSEQ multiplex PCR, and TCRdb kept only the in-frame ones, dropping some. The data contain fewer than 300,000 clones, roughly 85% of them singletons. Sequencing was done on a sample of peripheral blood. The receptors shown here come from a woman in her sixties or seventies with active or convalescent COVID-19. The conserved cysteine and the conserved F or W are not part of the CDR3 here. Not every row has a clone size; where given, it reads once, few, many or a size class.

V gene,clone size,CDR3 protein
TRBV7-9,-,ASTLQGPLQGYGYT
TRBV5-1,-,ASSLGDYSTYEQY
TRBV2,-,ASSEPQPYYNEQF
TRBV12-3/TRBV12-4,-,ASTLDRGGIQY
TRBV14,-,ASSRGGIRSTGELF
TRBV5-6,-,ASSRGWGLQETQY
TRBV7-8,-,ASSYRDHTGELF
TRBV28,-,ASSLEGTSYEQY
TRBV6-2/TRBV6-3,-,ASSWKRGARPEQY
TRBV7-8,-,ASSDSETQY
TRBV10-2,-,ASSGRRGTYEQY
TRBV11-3,-,ASSPGGLTQETQY
TRBV3-1/TRBV3-2,-,ASSQGRLAGGSYNEQF
TRBV6-2/TRBV6-3,-,ASSYLGASGGHNEQF
TRBV10-3,-,AVRQGLFNYGYT
TRBV16,-,ASSQYGGIRGYT
TRBV9,-,AKSGAGGECSYEQY
TRBV5-6,once,ASSLTANYGYT
TRBV2,-,ASSVRVPGGNEQY
TRBV28,once,ASSSPLAGGYIDTQY
TRBV27,-,ASSTRLAAEQY
TRBV7-8,once,ASSLAEGGRSDTQY
TRBV9,-,ASSGANIGYYGYT
TRBV28,-,ASSTRLAGERDTQY
TRBV11-2,-,ASSLDPPSLVAGYNEQF
TRBV9,-,ASSVGHNTGELF
TRBV28,-,ASSLGQGGDYGYT
TRBV5-6,-,ASARRGSGNTIY
TRBV5-4,few,ASSLEPAGAYTGELF
TRBV4-1,few,ASSQEPQSEQY
TRBV20-1,-,SASYRRGTYEQY
TRBV10-3,-,AISVRGNTEAF
TRBV3-1/TRBV3-2,-,ASSTQGFSYNEQF
TRBV19,-,ASSQILQETQY
TRBV18,-,ASSPPGLEYNEQF
TRBV4-2,-,ASSQERRTSGTWGANVLT
TRBV10-1,few,ASSRDRESLYGYT
TRBV5-1,few,ASSRSGVNQPQH
TRBV5-6,-,ASSSPGRAETQY
TRBV5-1,-,ASSLEGFAEAF
TRBV5-1,-,ASSVRVEGSPLH
TRBV30,few,AWSVLGETQY
TRBV11-2,-,ASQRGGFYEQY
TRBV25-1,-,ASRSQGGEAF
TRBV11-3,few,ASSSRGGGSYNEQF
TRBV18,-,ASSPQGMSYEQY
TRBV19,-,ASSLMGPNTGELF
TRBV7-2,-,ASSSAWTSGGYTDTQY